This is a list of T cell receptor beta chains from one sample in a study of blood T cell repertoires in COVID-19. TCRdb's table, derived via immunoSEQ multiplex PCR, lists solely in-frame clones and lacks some. The table records about 440,000 clones, around nine tenths of them present only once. Sample: PBMCs or T cells enriched from blood (not recorded which). The receptors shown here come from a woman in her late teens or twenties with acute COVID-19. Each CDR3 is given with its conserved first and last residue. D genes are given only for firm matches. Not every row has a clone size; where given, it reads once, few, many or a size class.

D gene,clone size,V gene,J gene,CDR3 protein,CDR3 DNA
-,-,TRBV11-2,TRBJ1-4,CASSLGPQGRLFF,TGTGCCAGCAGCTTAGGCCCACAGGGCCGACTGTTTTTT
-,-,TRBV7-3,TRBJ2-7,CASSTQGGEQYF,TGTGCCAGCAGCACCCAGGGGGGCGAGCAGTACTTC
TRBD1,few,TRBV3-1/TRBV3-2,TRBJ1-5,CASSHTGQGFHQPQHF,TGTGCCAGCAGCCATACAGGACAGGGGTTTCATCAGCCCCAGCATTTT
TRBD2,-,TRBV12-5,TRBJ2-1,CASGIGLAGASLYNEQFF,TGTGCTAGTGGTATCGGACTAGCGGGGGCCTCATTATACAATGAGCAGTTCTTC
-,-,TRBV19,TRBJ2-1,CASSIERALNNEQFF,TGTGCCAGTAGTATTGAGCGGGCCTTAAACAATGAGCAGTTCTTC
-,-,TRBV24-1,TRBJ1-6,CATSDRTANSPLHF,TGTGCCACCAGTGATAGGACAGCTAATTCACCCCTCCACTTT
-,-,TRBV6-5,TRBJ2-5,CASSRGAWETQYF,TGTGCCAGCAGTAGGGGTGCGTGGGAGACCCAGTACTTC
-,-,TRBV7-9,TRBJ2-1,CASSPEIGRGRDEQFF,TGTGCCAGCAGCCCCGAGATTGGGCGGGGGCGGGATGAGCAGTTCTTC
TRBD1,-,TRBV7-9,TRBJ2-2,CASSHTGDTGELFF,TGTGCCAGCAGCCACACAGGGGACACCGGGGAGCTGTTTTTT
-,-,TRBV12-3/TRBV12-4,TRBJ1-2,CASSATGHYGYTF,TGTGCCAGCAGTGCCACAGGACACTATGGCTACACCTTC
TRBD1,once,TRBV7-9,TRBJ1-4,CASSSQGMSEKLFF,TGTGCCAGCAGCTCACAGGGGATGAGTGAAAAACTGTTTTTT
TRBD2,-,TRBV5-1,TRBJ2-1,CASSLEAGSYNEQFF,TGCGCCAGCAGCTTGGAAGCGGGGTCCTACAATGAGCAGTTCTTC
-,-,TRBV14,TRBJ2-7,CASRQTGGGYEQYF,TGTGCCAGCAGGCAGACGGGGGGCGGCTACGAGCAGTACTTC
-,-,TRBV3-1/TRBV3-2,TRBJ1-3,CASTSGTLTGNTIYF,TGTGCCAGCACCTCAGGGACTTTGACTGGAAACACCATATATTTT
-,once,TRBV7-9,TRBJ1-1,CASRGRGALNTEAFF,TGTGCCAGCAGGGGGAGGGGGGCGCTGAACACTGAAGCTTTCTTT
TRBD2,-,TRBV25-1,TRBJ2-7,CASGFRLAGKHEQYF,TGTGCCAGCGGATTTAGGCTAGCGGGGAAGCACGAGCAGTACTTC
-,-,TRBV7-8,TRBJ1-6,CASSLDYMGGNSPLHF,TGTGCCAGCAGCTTAGATTATATGGGCGGGAATTCACCCCTCCACTTT
TRBD2,few,TRBV5-4,TRBJ2-3,CASSLGVAGGPVDTQYF,TGTGCCAGCAGCTTGGGGGTAGCGGGAGGGCCAGTAGATACGCAGTATTTT
-,-,TRBV5-5,TRBJ1-3,CASSAGGEDTIYF,TGTGCCAGCAGCGCTGGGGGGGAAGACACCATATATTTT
-,-,TRBV9,TRBJ2-1,CASGRPMTGNEQFF,TGTGCCAGCGGCCGGCCGATGACTGGGAATGAGCAGTTCTTC
-,-,TRBV7-9,TRBJ2-7,CASSLVPGDHEQYF,TGTGCCAGCAGCTTAGTTCCGGGGGACCACGAGCAGTACTTC
TRBD1,once,TRBV3-1/TRBV3-2,TRBJ2-5,CASSPTGQETQYF,TGTGCCAGCAGCCCGACAGGGCAAGAGACTCAGTACTTC
-,-,TRBV13,TRBJ1-3,CASSLRGSGNTIYF,TGTGCCAGCAGCTTAAGAGGCTCTGGAAACACCATATATTTT
-,-,TRBV7-9,TRBJ1-2,CASSLQEANYGYTF,TGTGCCAGCAGCTTACAGGAAGCTAACTATGGCTACACCTTC
-,-,TRBV19,TRBJ1-5,CASSIDPSDGGYQPQHF,TGTGCCAGTAGTATCGACCCCTCGGACGGGGGATATCAGCCCCAGCATTTT
TRBD2,-,TRBV7-8,TRBJ2-5,CASSPPSGIRETQYF,TGTGCCAGCAGCCCCCCTAGCGGGATCCGAGAGACCCAGTACTTC